Below, one TCR beta chain is given with its context. What it binds is unknown. The data stem from a study of radiation and T cells in renal cell carcinoma. Study conclusions and caveats: In blood, top tumor clones expanded by 2 weeks, shrinking by 4. Baseline intratumoral clonotype presence is unknown without pretreatment biopsies.

Regarding time point: baseline pretreatment blood. Described treatment: 15 Gy SBRT to primary tumor, nephrectomy 4 weeks later. Blood was sampled at baseline, 2 weeks and 4 weeks after SBRT. Clear cell pathology was present in this patient's renal cell carcinoma. Trimming shortened V by 6 bases and J by 4 bases, and 18 bases separated the two germline ends. This CDR3 contains 16 residues. The germline CDR1 and CDR2 sequences are SNHLY and FYNNEI. Assay used: immunoSEQ multiplex PCR; TCRdb lists only in-frame clones, some missing. The profile shows 140,000 to 150,000 clones, around 89% of them singletons.

This receptor was taken from a woman in her seventies with renal cell carcinoma. This chain links TRBV2 with TRBJ2-2; D possibly corresponds to TRBD1 (6 bases). This specimen was blood, taken from a patient whose treatment included radiotherapy and nephrectomy. The DNA of the CDR3 is TGTGCCAGCAGGAAACCCCAGGGACACTCCACCGGGGAGCTGTTTTTT. Translating it yields CASRKPQGHSTGELFF.